These T cell receptor beta chains were read from a single sample in a study of OX40 agonist ivuxolimab in advanced cancers. Assay: immunoSEQ multiplex PCR; the TCRdb copy retains only in-frame clones and omits some. The table lists around 66,000 clones, 80% to 90% of them singletons. The sequencing used CD4+ or CD8+ T cells sorted from blood, collected in a trial of the OX40 agonist ivuxolimab. Receptor source: an adult with an advanced solid tumor such as melanoma, head and neck, liver or kidney cancer. Both conserved end residues are part of each CDR3.

V,CDR3
TRBV28,CASTRSGNTIYF
TRBV15,CATSRGAGELFF
TRBV19,CASSTLSQGRTNEKLFF
TRBV21-1,CASSTRTGRGDYEQYF
TRBV29-1,CSVWRASTDTQYF
TRBV6-1,CASSGTGPTEGYTF
TRBV12-2,CASRLECRINYGYTF
TRBV7-8,CASSTQGGQETQYF
TRBV7-9,CATQGQGDEQFF
TRBV28,CASSSIAAEYYEQYF
TRBV11-2,CASSSPSRYGYTF
TRBV10-3,CAISDGLGQGNQPQHF
TRBV25-1,CASSWQPYGYTF
TRBV5-4,CASSWSARAGETQYF
TRBV28,CASSQFESEQYF
TRBV9,CASSFGAAEAQYF
TRBV20-1,CSATGFSRYTF
TRBV5-1,CASSIQGVNEQYF
TRBV4-2,CASSQHLSGASTDTQYF
TRBV5-1,CASSLQGGGTEAFF
TRBV29-1,CSVGSYTGELFF
TRBV27,CASSLERGGNYEQYF
TRBV7-2,CASSLRPGPIQSSYEQYF
TRBV28,CASSLPGNGYSNQPQHF
TRBV5-6,CASSWGYRDYNSPLHF
TRBV13,CASSSGQGAYGYTF
TRBV29-1,CSVEDATRDTIYF
TRBV2,CASCTESNQPQHF